The entry below gives a single T cell receptor beta chain sequence along with its context. Its antigen is not identified. Second-dose intervals near 4 or 12 weeks were combined. The sample belongs to a study of T cell responses to AZD1222 COVID-19 vaccine. V dropped 6 bases and J dropped 4; count of bases not matched to a gene: 6. CDR1 is SQVTM, CDR2 ANQGSEA, per germline. The CDR3 runs to 13 residues. TCRdb keeps only in-frame clones here, not all; method: immunoSEQ multiplex PCR. The sample records 140,000 to 150,000 clones, just over 90% being singletons. Regarding the study as a whole: Breadth and depth of Spike-specific TCRs rose after two AZD1222 doses. Nearly half of the spike-specific TCRs reportedly recognize variant regions that carry no mutations.

The sequence was obtained from an adult who received the AZD1222 COVID-19 vaccine. This specimen was peripheral blood, taken 28 days after the second AZD1222 dose. V gene TRBV29-1 combines with J gene TRBJ1-5; 7 bases match TRBD1. The DNA of the CDR3 is TGCAGCGTAGTGGGACAGCCAAATCAGCCCCAGCATTTT. As protein: CSVVGQPNQPQHF.